Shown below are 25 T cell receptor beta chains from a single sample sequenced in a study of post-analysis software for immune sequencing data (dated by TCRdb to between 2014 and 2016). The research as a whole found: Several TRBV segments, including TRBV5-6, TRBV5-1 and TRBV20-1, were significantly more frequent in patients than controls.

The library came from PCR. These reads were obtained on an Illumina HiSeq 2500. Unique molecular identifiers were incorporated into TCR beta cDNA libraries to reduce PCR and sequencing biases. The public reads were run again by TCRdb, first through fastp at Q25 and then through MiXCR, and only productive beta chains were kept. Identical CDR3 protein sequences are pooled into one entry, listed with their most common genes and DNA. Present in this sample are around 400,000 distinct CDR3 sequences, approximately 38% of which were seen just once. The ten largest make up 7.6% of the sample. Antigens of these TCRs are unknown. The sequencing input was blood. The receptor source for this set is a girl aged 2-9 years with multiple sclerosis.

The rearrangement joins TRBV27 to TRBJ2-3; tentatively, D is TRBD1 (6 bases). Germline V gives CDR1 MNHEY, CDR2 SMNVEV (reference sequence). The CDR3 extends over 15 amino acids. V was pared by 8 bases and J by 5 bases, with 20 bases between. The CDR3 protein is CASGPLRDTGDTQYF. In nucleotides, the CDR3 is TGTGCCAGCGGACCCCTCCGGGACACGGGAGATACGCAGTATTTT.

The chain employs TRBV11-2 and TRBJ1-4, with 12 bases fitting TRBD1. Germline-derived CDR1 and CDR2 are SGHAT and FQNNGV. The CDR3 extends over 16 amino acids. V dropped 3 bases and J dropped 10; count of bases not matched to a gene: 9. The CDR3 region is CASSFTPGTGGRKLFF. The CDR3 nucleotides are TGTGCCAGCAGCTTCACCCCAGGGACAGGGGGCCGAAAACTGTTTTTT. Complete variable domain (other parts from reference TRBV11-2 and TRBJ1-4): EAGVAQSPRYKIIEKRQSVAFWCNPISGHATLYWYQQILGQGPKLLIQFQNNGVVDDSQLPKDRFSAERLKGVDSTLKIQPAKLEDSAVYLCASSFTPGTGGRKLFFGSGTQLSVL.

This clonotype was detected a few times. The V call is TRBV27, the J call TRBJ2-7; tentatively, D is TRBD1 (5 bases). The germline V gene has CDR1 MNHEY and CDR2 SMNVEV (reference sequence). The CDR3 loop spans 13 amino acids. V lost 3 bases to trimming and J lost 3 bases, with 9 bases between them. The CDR3 nucleotides are TGTGCCAGCAGTTTTACAGGCCTCTACGAGCAGTACTTC. Its translation: CASSFTGLYEQYF.

This chain joins TRBV7-2 and TRBJ2-5, with D unresolved. The tail of the sequence fits TRBJ2-7 better, so the J call may be wrong. CDR3 size: 15 residues. Germline CDR1 is SGHTA and CDR2 is FQGNSA. CDR3 region: CASSLSGESTYEQYF. The DNA of the CDR3 is TGTGCCAGCAGCTTATCGGGCGAGTCAACCTACGAGCAGTACTTC.

The chain couples TRBV27 to TRBJ2-1, with TRBD2 matching over 7 bases. The CDR3 length is 16 residues. CDR1 is MNHEY, CDR2 SMNVEV, per germline (reference sequence). V was clipped by 7 bases and J by 0 bases; unmatched bases: 9. The CDR3 region has the DNA TGTGCCAGCAACAGCGGGACGGTCAGCTCCTACAATGAGCAGTTCTTC. Its protein product is CASNSGTVSSYNEQFF.

This clonotype was observed a handful of times. CDR3 sequence: CASSLTPYQETQYF. The CDR3 region has the DNA TGCGCCAGCAGCTTGACACCTTACCAAGAGACCCAGTACTTC. V and J are TRBV5-1 and TRBJ2-5; D uncertain. Germline V gene data show CDR1 as SGHRS and CDR2 as YFSETQ. The ends were cut back, 1 base at V and 0 bases at J, with 7 bases in the middle. The CDR3 runs 14 residues.

The genes are TRBV27 and TRBJ2-3; D remains unclear. Germline V gene sequence: CDR1 MNHEY, CDR2 SMNVEV (reference sequence). There are 14 residues in the CDR3. Deletions cut 0 bases from V and 3 bases from J, with 7 bases between. CDR3 nucleotide sequence: TGTGCCAGCAGTTTATCAGCCGAAACAGATACGCAGTATTTT. Translation gives CASSLSAETDTQYF.

This chain links TRBV5-1 with TRBJ1-2; D unclear. Trimming removed 4 bases at V and 4 bases at J, with 5 bases between. CDR1 and CDR2 from the germline V gene are SGHRS and YFSETQ. The CDR3 loop spans 11 amino acids. CDR3 coding DNA: TGCGCCAGCAGCGGATCCTATGGCTACACCTTC. Translating gives CASSGSYGYTF.

The chain uses TRBV5-1 and TRBJ2-7, with D possibly being TRBD2 (6 bases). The J call may be mistaken, given a closer DNA end match to TRBJ2-5. Germline CDR1 and CDR2: SGHRS and YFSETQ. CDR3 length: 13 amino acids. CDR3 protein: CASSTGLKETQYF. CDR3 nucleotides: TGCGCCAGCAGCACAGGACTAAAAGAGACCCAGTACTTC.

The chain combines TRBV5-1 with TRBJ2-1, with TRBD1 matching over 8 bases. The junction had 4 bases not matched to a gene; V was cut back by 2 bases and J by 0 bases. This CDR3 is built from 16 residues. The V gene's germline CDR1 is SGHRS and CDR2 YFSETQ. The CDR3 sequence: CASSLTTGGSYNEQFF. CDR3 bases: TGCGCCAGCAGCTTAACAACAGGGGGCTCCTACAATGAGCAGTTCTTC.

The chain has TRBV11-2 and TRBJ2-1; 10 positions agree with TRBD2. The J segment lost 4 bases and the V segment lost 5 bases, leaving 5 bases of the junction unmatched. The CDR3 totals 15 residues. Per the germline V gene, CDR1 is SGHAT and CDR2 is FQNNGV. Here the CDR3 reads CASSTWTSGYNEQFF. The CDR3 coding sequence is TGTGCCAGCAGCACTTGGACTAGCGGATACAATGAGCAGTTCTTC.

The sample holds a few counts of this clonotype. The CDR3 loop reads CASSPARTGIGQPQHF. DNA of the CDR3: TGTGCCAGCAGCCCAGCACGGACAGGGATCGGTCAGCCCCAGCATTTT. The genes are TRBV7-8 and TRBJ1-5, with 8 nucleotides matching TRBD1. V dropped 5 bases and J dropped 6; count of bases not matched to a gene: 12. There are 16 residues in the CDR3. The germline V gene has CDR1 SGHVS and CDR2 FQNEAQ.

The gene calls are TRBV14 and TRBJ2-3, with D maybe TRBD2 (5 bases). This CDR3 region has 14 residues. The V gene lost 2 bases and the J gene lost 1 base, with 7 bases spanning the gap. Germline-derived CDR1 and CDR2 are SGHDN and FVKESK. The CDR3 loop reads CASSQRAGTDTQYF. CDR3 DNA sequence: TGTGCCAGCAGCCAACGAGCGGGCACAGATACGCAGTATTTT.

DNA of the CDR3: TGTGCCAGCACCTATCTCGGGTCGGCTGGGGCCAACGTCCTGACTTTC. This encodes CASTYLGSAGANVLTF. The rearrangement uses TRBV11-2 and TRBJ2-6; no clear D gene. CDR3 length: 16 residues. Germline V gene lookup returns CDR1 SGHAT and CDR2 FQNNGV. Between the trimmed V and J ends, which lost 7 bases and 2 bases, there was a span of 15 bases.

This clonotype came up a few times. The J gene is TRBJ2-1, the V gene TRBV29-1; the D gene is possibly TRBD2 (6 bases). This CDR3 region has 12 residues. Per germline, CDR1 SQVTM and CDR2 ANQGSEA. The ends were cut back, 4 bases at V and 11 bases at J, with 15 bases in the middle. The CDR3, as DNA: TGCAGCGTTGCCCCCGGGACTCACCAGCAGTTCTTC. It yields the protein CSVAPGTHQQFF.

V usage is TRBV20-1 and J usage is TRBJ2-1; TRBD2 matches at 14 bases. The V gene end was trimmed by 0 bases and the J gene end by 6 bases; junction bases not matched to a gene: 4. The germline CDR1 and CDR2 sequences are DFQATT and SNEGSKA (reference sequence). CDR3 length: 16 amino acids. The CDR3 is CSARDPGTSGSNEQFF. The CDR3 nucleotides are TGCAGTGCTAGAGATCCTGGGACTAGCGGGAGCAATGAGCAGTTCTTC.

This chain links TRBV6-5 with TRBJ2-3; 9 bases are a match to TRBD2. The CDR3 spans 17 residues. Germline V lookup: CDR1 MNHEY, CDR2 SVGAGI. The ends lost 6 bases at V and 1 base at J; junction bases unmatched: 11. The CDR3 reads CASSYDYSSGGTDTQYF. CDR3 DNA: TGTGCCAGCAGCTATGATTATTCTAGCGGGGGCACAGATACGCAGTATTTT.

The V call is TRBV21-1, the J call TRBJ2-3; no DNA check was done on the table's D call, TRBD1. TRBV21-1 represents a pseudogene. The CDR3 spans 16 residues. CDR3 bases: TGTGCCAGCAGCAAAGAGGCGAGGCAGGGGGCAGATACACAGTATTTT. Its protein product is CASSKEARQGADTQYF.

The chain employs TRBV5-1 and TRBJ2-3; tentative D call: TRBD1 (6 bases). Germline CDR1 reads SGHRS; CDR2 reads YFSETQ. V was shortened by 0 bases and J by 2 bases, with 13 bases between the two germline ends. This CDR3 comprises 16 residues. CDR3: CASSLGDRLTTDTQYF. CDR3 DNA sequence: TGCGCCAGCAGCTTGGGCGACAGGTTGACCACAGATACGCAGTATTTT.

This clonotype was recorded many times. The genes are TRBV4-1 and TRBJ2-1, with TRBD2 matching 8 bases. The germline gives CDR1 MGHRA, CDR2 YSYEKL. The V segment lost 1 base and the J segment 10 bases; nucleotides outside the gene matches: 18. The CDR3 extends over 18 amino acids. The CDR3 region has the DNA TGCGCCAGCAGCCAAGTCGAAGGCGGGGGGCACCGAACGGCAGAGCAGTTCTTC. Translating it yields CASSQVEGGGHRTAEQFF.

The table lists this clonotype with a few counts. The chain has TRBV12-3 or TRBV12-4 and TRBJ1-5; the D gene is possibly TRBD1 (5 bases). There are 16 residues in the CDR3. Trimming removed 5 bases at V and 3 bases at J, with 17 bases between. CDR3 amino acids: CASSPQADRANQPQHF. In nucleotides, the CDR3 is TGTGCCAGCAGTCCACAAGCCGACAGAGCCAATCAGCCCCAGCATTTT.

The chain has TRBV30 and TRBJ1-2; D call uncertain. The CDR3 runs 11 residues. CDR1 and CDR2 from the germline V gene are GTSNPN and SVGIG (reference sequence). Trimming cost V 1 base and J 6 bases, with 6 bases left between them. The CDR3 DNA is TGTGCCTGGAGTGGTGGGAATGGCTACACCTTC. It specifies CAWSGGNGYTF. The whole variable domain, filled in from reference TRBV30 and TRBJ1-2, reads SQTIHQWPATLVQPVGSPLSLECTVEGTSNPNLYWYRQAAGRGLQLLFYSVGIGQISSEVPQNLSASRPQDRQFILSSKKLLLSDSGFYLCAWSGGNGYTFGSGTRLTVV.

The V and J genes are TRBV20-1 and TRBJ2-7, with 7 bases that match TRBD2. From germline, CDR1 is DFQATT and CDR2 SNEGSKA (reference sequence). Trimming removed 0 bases from V and 0 bases from J; junction bases left unmatched: 11. This CDR3 is built from 17 residues. In DNA, the CDR3 is TGCAGTGCTAGAGATTACCTCGCGGGGGACCCCTCCTACGAGCAGTACTTC. Translating gives CSARDYLAGDPSYEQYF.

This chain connects TRBV12-3 or TRBV12-4 to TRBJ1-5; D is uncertain. This CDR3 is 13 amino acids long. The ends were cut back, 2 bases at V and 7 bases at J, with 9 bases in the middle. The CDR3: CASSLLGSQPQHF. DNA for the CDR3: TGTGCCAGCAGTTTACTTGGTTCACAGCCCCAGCATTTT.

This clonotype has a handful of counts. CDR3 nucleotides: TGTGCCAGCAGCTTATCGGGTAGCCTCTACGAGCAGTACTTC. Protein sequence: CASSLSGSLYEQYF. V usage is TRBV11-2 and J usage is TRBJ2-7; no definite D call. CDR1 SGHAT and CDR2 FQNNGV come from the germline V gene. Trimming took 2 bases from V and 3 from J, leaving 11 bases between them. The CDR3 consists of 14 residues.